Listed below are T cell receptor beta chains from one sample, sequenced in a study of T cell responses to AZD1222 COVID-19 vaccine. The table came from immunoSEQ multiplex PCR; TCRdb's copy has only in-frame clones and leaves some out. The sample lists 80,000 to 100,000 clones; around 84% were seen once. The specimen comprised peripheral blood, sampled 28 days after the second AZD1222 dose. These receptors were taken from an adult who received the AZD1222 COVID-19 vaccine. CDR3s include the opening cysteine and the closing phenylalanine or tryptophan. The D gene is left open where the match is weak. Clone size is shown for a subset of rows, as once, few, many or a class of expanded clone.

>NA|TRBJ1-6|TRBV27|NA
CASSSWGPANNSPLHF
TGTGCCAGCAGTTCTTGGGGGCCAGCTAATAATTCACCCCTCCACTTT
>NA|TRBJ2-1|TRBV2|TRBD1
CASSSDRVDNEQFF
TGTGCCAGCAGTTCCGACAGGGTGGACAATGAGCAGTTCTTC
>NA|TRBJ2-2|TRBV30|NA
CAWSHGIWTGELFF
TGTGCCTGGAGCCACGGGATTTGGACCGGGGAGCTGTTTTTT
>NA|TRBJ1-1|TRBV3-1/TRBV3-2|NA
CASSSLGGAEDTEAFF
TGTGCCAGCAGCAGCTTGGGGGGCGCCGAGGACACTGAAGCTTTCTTT
>NA|TRBJ1-2|TRBV7-2|NA
CASSLQGFDGYTF
TGTGCCAGCAGCCTACAGGGTTTTGATGGCTACACCTTC
>NA|TRBJ2-2|TRBV18|NA
CASSPQASRTGELFF
TGTGCCAGCTCACCCCAAGCTTCACGCACCGGGGAGCTGTTTTTT
>few|TRBJ2-7|TRBV4-1|NA
CASSQNIEQYF
TGCGCCAGCAGCCAAAACATCGAGCAGTACTTC
>NA|TRBJ1-2|TRBV5-5|NA
CASSPNALENYGYTF
TGTGCCAGCAGCCCGAATGCGTTGGAAAACTATGGCTACACCTTC
>NA|TRBJ2-1|TRBV7-2|TRBD2
CASSPRLAGSEQFF
TGTGCCAGCAGCCCCAGGTTAGCGGGGTCTGAGCAGTTCTTC
>NA|TRBJ2-3|TRBV24-1|TRBD1
CATSDSPLRQGTQYF
TGTGCCACCAGTGATTCCCCCTTAAGACAGGGTACGCAGTATTTT
>NA|TRBJ2-5|TRBV18|NA
CASSPSFQETQYF
TGTGCCAGCTCACCATCCTTCCAAGAGACCCAGTACTTC
>NA|TRBJ1-4|TRBV4-1|NA
CASSRGLTYNEKLFF
TGCGCCAGCAGCCGAGGACTTACCTATAATGAAAAACTGTTTTTT
>NA|TRBJ2-5|TRBV7-2|TRBD2
CASSPRTSNQETQYF
TGTGCCAGCAGCCCCAGGACTAGCAATCAAGAGACCCAGTACTTC
>NA|TRBJ2-2|TRBV5-1|NA
CASQPQTFPPTGELFF
TGCGCCAGCCAGCCTCAGACATTTCCCCCCACCGGGGAGCTGTTTTTT
>NA|TRBJ1-2|TRBV18|NA
CASSPPTEGDYGYTF
TGTGCCAGCTCACCACCTACGGAGGGCGACTATGGCTACACCTTC
>once|TRBJ1-4|TRBV6-5|NA
CASSYAGAEKLFF
TGTGCCAGCAGTTACGCTGGGGCAGAAAAACTGTTTTTT
>NA|TRBJ2-4|TRBV19|NA
CASTEAGMAKNIQYF
TGTGCCAGTACCGAGGCAGGGATGGCCAAAAACATTCAGTACTTC
>NA|TRBJ2-1|TRBV3-1/TRBV3-2|NA
CASRQAKRAYNEQFF
TGTGCCAGCAGACAAGCCAAGAGGGCCTACAATGAGCAGTTCTTC
>NA|TRBJ2-2|TRBV2|NA
CASSVVRNTGELFF
TGTGCCAGCAGTGTCGTCAGAAACACCGGGGAGCTGTTTTTT
>NA|TRBJ1-3|TRBV28|NA
CASSPLGSSGNTIYF
TGTGCCAGCTCCCCCTTGGGGAGCTCTGGAAACACCATATATTTT
>NA|TRBJ1-1|TRBV2|TRBD1
CASSGRDSRNTEAFF
TGTGCCAGCAGTGGCCGGGACAGCCGGAACACTGAAGCTTTCTTT
>few|TRBJ1-5|TRBV27|TRBD1
CASSLVTGGGQPQHF
TGTGCCAGCAGTTTGGTGACAGGGGGCGGACAGCCCCAGCATTTT
>NA|TRBJ2-7|TRBV11-3|NA
CASSLESPSASSYEQYF
TGTGCCAGCAGCTTAGAGTCCCCTAGCGCCAGCTCCTACGAGCAGTACTTC
>NA|TRBJ2-6|TRBV7-2|NA
CASSPQARAKTGANVLTF
TGTGCCAGCAGCCCACAGGCCAGGGCGAAAACTGGGGCCAACGTCCTGACTTTC
>NA|TRBJ2-3|TRBV23-1|TRBD2
CASSQFGPSGGPDTQYF
TGCGCCAGCAGTCAATTCGGCCCTAGCGGGGGTCCAGATACGCAGTATTTT
>NA|TRBJ1-6|TRBV30|NA
CAWQTGTSNSPLHF
TGTGCCTGGCAAACAGGGACTTCTAATTCACCCCTCCACTTT
>NA|TRBJ2-7|TRBV6-5|NA
CASSYSALQGSYEQYF
TGTGCCAGCAGTTACTCCGCCTTACAGGGTTCCTACGAGCAGTACTTC
>NA|TRBJ1-6|TRBV23-1|TRBD1
CASSQKPPGRGLYNSPLHF
TGCGCCAGCAGTCAGAAACCCCCGGGGAGGGGGCTATATAATTCACCCCTCCACTTT
>NA|TRBJ2-6|TRBV27|TRBD1
CASRDRGGSGANVLTF
TGTGCCAGCAGGGACAGGGGCGGCTCTGGGGCCAACGTCCTGACTTTC
>NA|TRBJ1-2|TRBV5-1|TRBD1
CASSLGGQGLGYTF
TGCGCCAGCAGCTTGGGCGGACAGGGACTTGGCTACACCTTC
>NA|TRBJ2-7|TRBV27|TRBD2
CASSLYGGGPYEQYF
TGTGCCAGCAGTTTATACGGGGGAGGGCCCTACGAGCAGTACTTC
>NA|TRBJ2-3|TRBV5-1|NA
CASSLAVMDTQYF
TGCGCCAGCAGCTTGGCCGTAATGGATACGCAGTATTTT
>NA|TRBJ2-5|TRBV11-2|TRBD1
CASSSRQGSIQETQYF
TGTGCCAGCAGCTCCCGACAGGGGTCCATCCAAGAGACCCAGTACTTC
>NA|TRBJ1-2|TRBV3-1/TRBV3-2|NA
CASSPWGGGGYGYTF
TGTGCCAGCAGCCCCTGGGGTGGGGGCGGCTATGGCTACACCTTC
>once|TRBJ1-1|TRBV3-1/TRBV3-2|NA
CASSRGAKNTEAFF
TGTGCCAGCAGCCGAGGGGCGAAGAACACTGAAGCTTTCTTT
>NA|TRBJ2-4|TRBV3-1/TRBV3-2|NA
CASSQDDFVGAKNIQYF
TGTGCCAGCAGCCAAGACGACTTCGTTGGGGCCAAAAACATTCAGTACTTC
>NA|TRBJ2-1|TRBV15|NA
CATRKPGLSIYNEQFF
TGTGCCACCAGGAAACCGGGACTGTCGATTTACAATGAGCAGTTCTTC
>once|TRBJ2-1|TRBV5-1|TRBD2
CASSLGLAGNNEQFF
TGCGCCAGCAGCCTGGGACTAGCGGGCAACAATGAGCAGTTCTTC
>NA|TRBJ1-1|TRBV4-1|TRBD1
CASSPGRGSWNTEAFF
TGCGCCAGCAGCCCCGGCAGGGGGTCATGGAACACTGAAGCTTTCTTT